The rows below give T cell receptor beta chains drawn from one sample of a study of blood T cell repertoires in COVID-19. Measured with immunoSEQ multiplex PCR; TCRdb has only the in-frame clones, and not every one. The data show 110,000 or so clones, more than 80% seen once. The sequencing sample was made of peripheral blood. The receptors shown here come from a woman in her forties or fifties with acute or convalescent COVID-19. Each CDR3 is given with its conserved first and last residue. D genes are given only for firm matches. Clone size is shown for a subset of rows, as once, few, many or a class of expanded clone.

D gene	V gene	clone size	J gene	CDR3 protein	CDR3 DNA
-	TRBV14	-	TRBJ1-1	CASSPLLLGDTEAFF	TGTGCCAGCAGCCCCCTACTTTTAGGAGACACTGAAGCTTTCTTT
TRBD2	TRBV30	-	TRBJ2-7	CAWSLPSGGYEQYF	TGTGCCTGGAGTTTGCCTAGCGGGGGGTACGAGCAGTACTTC
TRBD1	TRBV5-5	few	TRBJ1-1	CASRRTGNTEAFF	TGTGCCAGCAGACGGACAGGGAACACTGAAGCTTTCTTT
-	TRBV18	-	TRBJ1-2	CASSPTLDGYTF	TGTGCCAGCTCACCCACCCTAGATGGCTACACCTTC
-	TRBV3-1/TRBV3-2	-	TRBJ2-3	CASSLVSVSRTDTQYF	TGTGCCAGCAGCCTAGTTAGTGTTTCTCGCACAGATACGCAGTATTTT
-	TRBV6-2/TRBV6-3	-	TRBJ1-1	CASSPLRQGKNTEAFF	TGTGCCAGCAGTCCCCTGCGGCAGGGAAAGAACACTGAAGCTTTCTTT
-	TRBV30	-	TRBJ1-2	CAWARRLARGYTF	TGTGCCTGGGCTCGGAGACTGGCGAGAGGCTACACCTTC
TRBD1	TRBV3-1/TRBV3-2	-	TRBJ1-6	CASSLYRGDNSPLHF	TGTGCCAGCAGCCTGTACAGGGGGGATAATTCACCCCTCCACTTT
-	TRBV30	-	TRBJ2-7	CAWSGPSGLSYEQYF	TGTGCCTGGAGTGGGCCCTCGGGACTCTCTTACGAGCAGTACTTC
TRBD2	TRBV6-2/TRBV6-3	-	TRBJ2-1	CASSYQPGLAATNEQFF	TGTGCCAGCAGTTACCAACCGGGACTAGCGGCAACCAATGAGCAGTTCTTC
-	TRBV6-5	-	TRBJ1-3	CASSYSARFAGNTIYF	TGTGCCAGCAGTTACTCGGCCAGGTTTGCTGGAAACACCATATATTTT
TRBD2	TRBV11-3	-	TRBJ2-5	CASSLILVLAGECETQYF	TGTGCCAGCAGCTTAATCCTAGTACTAGCGGGAGAGTGTGAGACCCAGTACTTC
TRBD1	TRBV19	-	TRBJ1-2	CASSAYRGQNGYTF	TGTGCCAGTAGTGCCTACAGGGGGCAGAATGGCTACACCTTC
TRBD1	TRBV5-6	-	TRBJ1-2	CASSVGQGNYGYTF	TGTGCCAGCAGCGTGGGACAGGGGAACTATGGCTACACCTTC
-	TRBV14	once	TRBJ1-6	CASSQGQRGSPLHF	TGTGCCAGCAGCCAAGGACAACGGGGTTCACCCCTCCACTTT
-	TRBV13	-	TRBJ1-1	CASSAPSVNTEAFF	TGTGCCAGCAGCGCCCCCTCAGTGAACACTGAAGCTTTCTTT
TRBD1	TRBV6-5	-	TRBJ1-1	CASSYQTGVGDTEAFF	TGTGCCAGCAGTTACCAGACAGGGGTTGGGGACACTGAAGCTTTCTTT
TRBD2	TRBV30	-	TRBJ2-4	CAWRGGVKNIQYF	TGTGCCTGGCGGGGGGGGGTCAAAAACATTCAGTACTTC
TRBD2	TRBV27	-	TRBJ2-2	CASSSTSGRALKGGELFF	TGTGCCAGCAGTTCCACTAGCGGGAGGGCCCTCAAGGGCGGGGAGCTGTTTTTT
TRBD1	TRBV7-2	-	TRBJ1-1	CASSLAHRGSSEAFF	TGTGCCAGCAGCTTAGCCCACAGGGGGAGTTCTGAAGCTTTCTTT
-	TRBV7-3	-	TRBJ1-1	CASSRGGLTEAFF	TGTGCCAGCAGCCGGGGGGGTCTGACTGAAGCTTTCTTT
-	TRBV7-9	-	TRBJ1-1	CASSPVGGDPEAFF	TGTGCCAGCAGTCCAGTAGGCGGGGACCCTGAAGCTTTCTTT
-	TRBV30	-	TRBJ2-1	CAWSRRASFNEQFF	TGTGCCTGGAGCCGGAGGGCCTCTTTCAATGAGCAGTTCTTC
TRBD2	TRBV10-3	-	TRBJ2-3	CAMAGSSGGPDTQYF	TGTGCCATGGCCGGGAGCAGCGGGGGCCCAGATACGCAGTATTTT
-	TRBV10-3	-	TRBJ2-1	CAISEDGRGAKFF	TGTGCCATCAGTGAGGACGGGAGAGGGGCCAAGTTCTTC
-	TRBV1	-	TRBJ2-1	CTSSGGGLGYNEQFF	TGCACCAGCAGCGGAGGGGGACTAGGCTACAATGAGCAGTTCTTC
-	TRBV6-1	few	TRBJ2-3	CASSERGRAQYF	TGTGCCAGCAGTGAGCGCGGGCGGGCGCAGTATTTT
-	TRBV4-3	-	TRBJ2-6	CASSQVVIVRGSGANVLTF	TGCGCCAGCAGCCAAGTGGTGATCGTACGGGGCTCTGGGGCCAACGTCCTGACTTTC
-	TRBV29-1	-	TRBJ1-2	CSVDNGQFNYGCTF	TGCAGCGTTGACAATGGACAGTTCAACTATGGCTGCACCTTC
-	TRBV19	-	TRBJ2-1	CASSIGGFNEQFF	TGTGCCAGTAGTATCGGAGGGTTCAATGAGCAGTTCTTC
-	TRBV6-1	-	TRBJ2-1	CASSEYGPRRGEQFF	TGTGCCAGCAGTGAATATGGGCCCAGGAGGGGTGAGCAGTTCTTC
TRBD2	TRBV5-4	-	TRBJ2-1	CASSLRGAYNEQFF	TGTGCCAGCAGCTTGCGGGGGGCCTACAATGAGCAGTTCTTC
-	TRBV7-2	-	TRBJ2-5	CASSRGTQETQYF	TGTGCCAGCAGCCGGGGGACGCAAGAGACCCAGTACTTC
-	TRBV5-1	-	TRBJ2-5	CASSLPGAGETQYF	TGCGCCAGCAGCTTGCCTGGGGCAGGAGAGACCCAGTACTTC
-	TRBV7-9	-	TRBJ2-1	CASSFSEGVYEQFF	TGTGCCAGCAGCTTCTCCGAGGGGGTCTATGAGCAGTTCTTC
-	TRBV6-1	once	TRBJ2-1	CASSITGRAYNEQFF	TGTGCCAGCAGTATAACAGGGAGGGCCTACAATGAGCAGTTCTTC
-	TRBV7-9	-	TRBJ2-3	CASSGSTTDTQYF	TGTGCCAGCAGCGGGAGTACGACAGATACGCAGTATTTT
-	TRBV19	-	TRBJ1-5	CASTPGFQPQHF	TGTGCCAGTACCCCGGGGTTCCAGCCCCAGCATTTT
-	TRBV5-4	-	TRBJ2-3	CASSFSSGRGDTQYF	TGTGCCAGCAGCTTCAGTAGTGGTAGGGGGGATACGCAGTATTTT
-	TRBV28	-	TRBJ1-1	CASSLTPGRYYEAFF	TGTGCCAGCAGTCTCACCCCCGGGAGATATTATGAAGCTTTCTTT
TRBD2	TRBV3-1/TRBV3-2	-	TRBJ2-3	CASSQDGGGAADTQYF	TGTGCCAGCAGCCAAGATGGCGGGGGGGCTGCAGATACGCAGTATTTT
-	TRBV15	-	TRBJ1-5	CATSRDLSGDQPQHF	TGTGCCACCAGCAGAGATTTATCAGGGGATCAGCCCCAGCATTTT
-	TRBV5-1	-	TRBJ2-7	CASSLSSQGYYEQYF	TGCGCCAGCAGCTTGAGCTCCCAGGGGTACTACGAGCAGTACTTC
-	TRBV19	-	TRBJ1-2	CASSRDSGTIYGYTF	TGTGCCAGTAGCCGCGATTCCGGGACAATCTATGGCTACACCTTC